This T cell receptor (beta chain) was found in a study of liver allograft versus peripheral blood T cells (dated by TCRdb to between 2020 and 2021). Background on the whole study: The study compared T cell receptor repertoires found within transplanted livers against repertoires in the peripheral blood of liver transplant recipients.

The CDR3 goes from the cysteine to the phenylalanine over 14 residues. Left in the record is the CDR3 DNA by itself, 42 bases read in frame from the first base. The V end loses 5 bases and the J end loses 0 bases, and a stretch of 7 bases separates them. The germline V gene (reference sequence) supplies CDR1 MNHNY and CDR2 SVGAGI. Beyond this particular receptor, the publication reports: T cell receptor repertoires inside liver allografts were reported to be different from the repertoires detected in peripheral blood.

The data were produced on an Illumina MiSeq. The raw public reads went through TCRdb reprocessing: fastp at Q25, MiXCR clone calling, in-frame beta chains kept. Each CDR3 protein gets just one entry, which takes the most common genes and DNA from the rows behind it. The sample table contains around 400 distinct CDR3 sequences; only one count was recorded for about a quarter of them. Jointly, the top ten make up about 70% of the sample. This clonotype is classified as large (0.1 to 1%). The antigen it binds to is not known. The record has no base qualities; no much larger clone is one base away. This clonotype was sampled from a human patient who had a liver transplant. After a transplant, some T cells may be the graft donor's own cells. This chain joins TRBV6-6 to TRBJ1-4; the D gene is unclear. The CDR3 amino acid sequence is: CASSRQATNEKLFF. The nucleotide sequence is TGTGCCAGCAGTCGACAAGCAACTAATGAAAAACTGTTTTTT.